This T cell receptor (beta chain) comes out of a study of T-cell memory formation after mild COVID-19. Study summary: Largely, TCR clusters stayed within a single donor.

This CDR3 spans 15 amino acids. From germline, CDR1 is SEHNR and CDR2 FQNEAQ (reference sequence). Trimming removed 5 bases at V and 0 bases at J, with 11 bases between. Constant-segment primers served in 5'RACE that generated TCR alpha and TCR beta cDNA libraries bearing sample barcodes and UMIs. TCRdb itself ran the 5' RACE reads through MiXCR, one entry per CDR3 protein. The sample includes roughly 560,000 distinct CDR3 sequences, around 20% seen only once; the top ten take roughly an eighth. The sample was PBMCs or a T cell subset sorted from them (not recorded which). This TCR came from an adult woman who had mild COVID-19 (a few samples of this study predate the infection). Cell type and time point are not known. The chain joins TRBV7-9 to TRBJ1-3; the D is unclear. CDR3 residues: CASSIVESSGNTIYF. The CDR3 region has the DNA TGTGCCAGCAGCATCGTGGAGAGCTCTGGAAACACCATATATTTT.